A single sample gave rise to the 32 T cell receptor beta chains below, sequenced in a study of cytomegalovirus exposure and HLA in healthy donors. Assay: immunoSEQ multiplex PCR; the TCRdb copy retains only in-frame clones and omits some. Of 30,000 to 40,000 clones listed, 85% to 95% are singletons. Sequencing used PBMCs. The receptor source for this set is a man between 18 and 35 years old in good health and CMV-seronegative.

The chain employs TRBV5-6 and TRBJ2-3; D gene ambiguous. Germline assignment: CDR1 SGHDT and CDR2 YYEEEE. This CDR3 comprises 15 residues. V was shortened by 4 bases and J by 0 bases, with 12 bases between the two germline ends. CDR3 nucleotide sequence: TGTGCCAGCAGCCTAAAGGCCAGGAGCACAGATACGCAGTATTTT. As protein: CASSLKARSTDTQYF.

The V gene is TRBV2, the J gene TRBJ2-7, with 7 bases that match TRBD1. Trimming at V came to 11 bases and at J to 3 bases, leaving 22 bases not matched to a gene. Germline CDR1 is SNHLY and CDR2 is FYNNEI. This CDR3 contains 17 residues. In DNA form, the CDR3 reads TGTGCCGGCCGATCTCCTTCAGGGGGTGGCCAGAACTACGAGCAGTACTTC. Translated, it gives CAGRSPSGGGQNYEQYF.

In the case of this clone: Other DNA sequences in the sample encode the same CDR3. This rearrangement joins TRBV29-1 to TRBJ2-1; D remains ambiguous. The V and J ends lost 1 base and 0 bases respectively, with 4 bases between them. Germline values: CDR1 SQVTM, CDR2 ANQGSEA. The CDR3 totals 13 residues. CDR3 sequence (DNA): TGCAGCGTTGAAGGTAGCTCCTACAATGAGCAGTTCTTC. This gives the protein CSVEGSSYNEQFF.

The J gene is TRBJ1-1, the V gene TRBV29-1; perhaps TRBD1 as D (6 bases). V lost 7 bases and J 0 bases, leaving 12 bases between the germline ends. This CDR3 comprises 13 residues. Germline CDR1 reads SQVTM; CDR2 reads ANQGSEA. In DNA form, the CDR3 reads TGCAGCGGTATGACAGGACTGAACACTGAAGCTTTCTTT. Translated: CSGMTGLNTEAFF. Full variable domain (rest looked up from reference TRBV29-1 and TRBJ1-1): SAVISQKPSRDICQRGTSLTIQCQVDSQVTMMFWYRQQPGQSLTLIATANQGSEATYESGFVIDKFPISRPNLTFSTLTVSNMSPEDSSIYLCSGMTGLNTEAFFGQGTRLTVV.

The V call is TRBV14, the J call TRBJ2-1; maybe TRBD2 (6 bases). The germline CDR1 and CDR2 sequences are SGHDN and FVKESK. The length of the CDR3 is 16 residues. Trimming pared 1 base from V and 3 bases from J, leaving 13 bases between. The CDR3 protein is CASSQGGLGGYNEQFF. CDR3 DNA: TGTGCCAGCAGCCAAGGCGGTCTGGGGGGCTACAATGAGCAGTTCTTC.

The rearrangement joins TRBV27 to TRBJ2-5; possible D gene TRBD1, 6 bases. The germline CDR1 and CDR2 sequences are MNHEY and SMNVEV (reference sequence). Between the trimmed V and J ends, which lost 2 bases and 5 bases, there was a span of 15 bases. This CDR3 is built from 15 residues. The CDR3: CASSLSRQAWETQYF. For the CDR3, the DNA is TGTGCCAGCAGTTTAAGTCGACAGGCGTGGGAGACCCAGTACTTC.

The genes are TRBV19 and TRBJ2-3; 9 positions match TRBD1. The length of the CDR3 is 16 residues. The V gene end was trimmed by 5 bases and the J gene end by 2 bases; junction bases not matched to a gene: 8. CDR1 LNHDA and CDR2 SQIVND come from the germline V gene (reference sequence). DNA of the CDR3: TGTGCCAGTAGTCGCGAACAGGGGGCTGTCACAGATACGCAGTATTTT. This encodes CASSREQGAVTDTQYF.

The chain is built from TRBV5-1 and TRBJ2-5; D call uncertain. This CDR3 comprises 16 residues. Germline CDR1 and CDR2: SGHRS and YFSETQ. The V end was cut by 3 bases, the J end by 5 bases, with 20 bases between. The CDR3 is CASSWSSQGGSETQYF. In nucleotides, the CDR3 is TGCGCCAGCAGCTGGAGCTCACAAGGTGGAAGCGAGACCCAGTACTTC.

V and J are TRBV28 and TRBJ1-1, with D tentatively TRBD1 (5 bases). Trimming took off 3 bases at V and 7 bases at J, with 6 bases between the two ends. Germline V gene lookup returns CDR1 MDHEN and CDR2 SYDVKM. The CDR3 loop spans 11 amino acids. The CDR3 here is CASSFRVEAFF. CDR3 bases: TGTGCCAGCAGTTTCAGGGTTGAAGCTTTCTTT.

The chain uses TRBV25-1 and TRBJ1-5; a possible D gene is TRBD1 (6 bases). This CDR3 has 14 residues. Per germline, CDR1 MGHDK and CDR2 SYGVNS. Trimming took off 3 bases at V and 3 bases at J, with 9 bases between the two ends. CDR3 loop: CASSEAGDNQPQHF. CDR3 bases: TGTGCCAGCAGTGAGGCAGGGGACAATCAGCCCCAGCATTTT. Filled out from reference TRBV25-1 and TRBJ1-5, the complete variable domain reads EADIYQTPRYLVIGTGKKITLECSQTMGHDKMYWYQQDPGMELHLIHYSYGVNSTEKGDLSSESTVSRIRTEHFPLTLESARPSHTSQYLCASSEAGDNQPQHFGDGTRLSIL.

V is TRBV6-5 and J is TRBJ1-3, with a tentative D call TRBD1 (6 bases). The CDR3 consists of 14 residues. The germline V gene encodes CDR1 MNHEY and CDR2 SVGAGI. Trimming removed 5 bases at V and 2 bases at J, with 10 bases between. The CDR3 DNA follows: TGTGCCAGCAGTCTACAGGGTCCTGGAAACACCATATATTTT. Its protein product is CASSLQGPGNTIYF.

The chain employs TRBV6-5 and TRBJ1-1; tentatively, D is TRBD1 (5 bases). CDR1 and CDR2 (germline): MNHEY, SVGAGI. Trimming stripped 5 bases from V and 1 base from J, with 14 bases between. The CDR3 extends over 15 amino acids. The CDR3 region is CASSTAGRGNTEAFF. CDR3 in DNA: TGTGCCAGCAGTACGGCAGGGAGGGGGAACACTGAAGCTTTCTTT.

The chain joins TRBV18 to TRBJ2-1; 7 positions match TRBD2. In germline, CDR1 is KGHSH, CDR2 LQKENI. V dropped 0 bases and J dropped 3; count of bases not matched to a gene: 2. The CDR3 is 15 residues long. The chain's CDR3 is CASSPPLADYNEQFF. The CDR3 coding sequence is TGTGCCAGCTCACCACCCCTAGCGGACTACAATGAGCAGTTCTTC.

The chain recombines TRBV5-6 with TRBJ1-5; tentative D call: TRBD1 (5 bases). V was shortened by 1 base and J by 4 bases, with 6 bases between the two germline ends. The V gene's germline CDR1 is SGHDT and CDR2 YYEEEE. CDR3 length: 13 amino acids. The DNA for the CDR3 is TGTGCCAGCAGCTTGTCAGGGAATCAGCCCCAGCATTTT. Its translation is CASSLSGNQPQHF.

A single count supports this clone. This chain connects TRBV30 to TRBJ1-5, with 8 bases that match TRBD1. The CDR3 spans 14 residues. The V gene end was trimmed by 4 bases and the J gene end by 5 bases; junction bases not matched to a gene: 7. Germline CDR1 GTSNPN, CDR2 SVGIG (reference sequence). CDR3 residues: CAWTPQGGHQPQHF. The CDR3 DNA sequence: TGTGCCTGGACCCCACAGGGGGGCCATCAGCCCCAGCATTTT.

The chain carries TRBV6-1 and TRBJ1-5, with TRBD1 matching 7 bases. This CDR3 contains 14 residues. The V gene's germline CDR1 is MNHNS and CDR2 SASEGT. V lost 8 bases to trimming and J lost 4 bases; unmatched junction nucleotides: 8. The CDR3 is CASQTGVTNQPQHF. DNA of the CDR3: TGTGCCAGCCAAACAGGGGTAACTAATCAGCCCCAGCATTTT.

The chain recombines TRBV27 with TRBJ1-1; D uncertain. The CDR3 is made up of 15 amino acids. Germline CDR1 reads MNHEY; CDR2 reads SMNVEV (reference sequence). V was clipped by 0 bases and J by 0 bases, with 8 bases between them. CDR3 DNA sequence: TGTGCCAGCAGTTTATCCTCAGGCCTGAACACTGAAGCTTTCTTT. Amino acid sequence: CASSLSSGLNTEAFF.

V is TRBV21-1 and J is TRBJ2-2; no check of the table's D call, TRBD1, against the DNA was made. TRBV21-1 is designated a pseudogene. The CDR3 covers 18 residues. The CDR3 DNA is TGTGCCAGCAGCAAAGTAGGGGGAGAATGGGACAACACCGGGGAGCTGTTTTTT. Translation: CASSKVGGEWDNTGELFF.

The chain links TRBV21-1 to TRBJ2-7; the table's D call of TRBD1 was not tested on the DNA. TRBV21-1 is a listed pseudogene. There are 15 residues in the CDR3. CDR3 nucleotide sequence: TGTGCCAGCAGCGCTCAACAGGGCCTAAACTACGAGCAGTACTTC. Protein product: CASSAQQGLNYEQYF.

The rearrangement links TRBV5-1 to TRBJ2-7; 7 nucleotides line up with TRBD1. The CDR3 extends over 14 amino acids. The V gene end was trimmed by 4 bases and the J gene end by 3 bases; junction bases not matched to a gene: 7. Germline V gene sequence: CDR1 SGHRS, CDR2 YFSETQ. The CDR3 sequence: CASSQGQDIYEQYF. As DNA, the CDR3 is TGCGCCAGCAGCCAAGGACAGGATATCTACGAGCAGTACTTC.

The CDR3 DNA sequence: TGTGCCAGCAGCTTGGGCGGTCTCGCGAACACCGGGGAGCTGTTTTTT. It yields the protein CASSLGGLANTGELFF. This chain links TRBV5-6 with TRBJ2-2; unclear D gene. The CDR3 runs 16 residues. Trimming took off 0 bases at V and 0 bases at J, with 9 bases between the two ends. CDR1 is SGHDT and CDR2 is YYEEEE in the germline V gene.

This chain joins TRBV30 and TRBJ2-2; D unresolved. The V gene lost 3 bases and the J gene lost 6 bases, with 11 bases spanning the gap. Germline CDR1 reads GTSNPN; CDR2 reads SVGIG (reference sequence). The CDR3 runs to 13 residues. The CDR3 DNA is TGTGCCTGGAGCCCCTGGGCCGCCGGGGAGCTGTTTTTT. Its protein is CAWSPWAAGELFF.

The genes are TRBV7-8 and TRBJ2-1; possibly TRBD2 for D (6 bases). The germline CDR1 and CDR2 sequences are SGHVS and FQNEAQ. The CDR3 sequence is 16 residues long. V shed 3 bases and J shed 8 bases, with 20 bases lying between them. The CDR3 reads CASSLPAGRSFDEQFF. Here the CDR3 DNA reads TGTGCCAGCAGCTTGCCCGCGGGACGGAGTTTTGATGAGCAGTTCTTC.

The J gene is TRBJ2-1, the V gene TRBV18; D is unclear. From germline, CDR1 is KGHSH and CDR2 LQKENI. The CDR3 extends over 14 amino acids. V was clipped by 0 bases and J by 8 bases, with 11 bases between them. The CDR3 here is CASSPPVAFDEQFF. CDR3 coding DNA: TGTGCCAGCTCACCACCGGTAGCTTTCGATGAGCAGTTCTTC.

This chain joins TRBV19 and TRBJ1-1; no clear D gene. Trimming removed 3 bases at V and 6 bases at J, with 20 bases between. Germline V CDR1 and CDR2: LNHDA, SQIVND (reference sequence). The CDR3 is 16 amino acids. The CDR3 nucleotides are TGTGCCAGTAGTATCCCCCGGTCTACCAAGATCCCTGAAGCTTTCTTT. Protein product: CASSIPRSTKIPEAFF.

The genes are TRBV29-1 and TRBJ2-1; 12 nucleotides agree with TRBD2. This CDR3 region has 15 residues. Germline-derived CDR1 and CDR2 are SQVTM and ANQGSEA. V was clipped by 8 bases and J by 7 bases; unmatched bases: 12. CDR3: CSPYPGLAGSNEQFF. The CDR3 bases are TGCAGCCCCTACCCTGGACTAGCGGGAAGTAATGAGCAGTTCTTC.

The V and J genes are TRBV28 and TRBJ1-3; D gene unclear. CDR3 length: 15 residues. Germline CDR1 reads MDHEN; CDR2 reads SYDVKM. V dropped 2 bases and J dropped 4 bases, with 12 bases sitting between them. The CDR3 here is CASSLLAGSGNTIYF. DNA of the CDR3: TGTGCCAGCAGTTTACTGGCGGGATCCGGAAACACCATATATTTT.

This clone was observed once. V is TRBV25-1 and J is TRBJ1-3; D gene unclear. Trimming pared 2 bases from V and 0 bases from J, leaving 5 bases between. Germline CDR1 MGHDK, CDR2 SYGVNS. The CDR3 spans 14 residues. CDR3 DNA sequence: TGTGCCAGCAGTGAAGAGAGCTCTGGAAACACCATATATTTT. This sequence encodes CASSEESSGNTIYF.

This chain connects TRBV11-3 to TRBJ2-3, with 7 bases matching TRBD2. Germline V lookup: CDR1 SGHNT, CDR2 YENEEA. J gave up 3 bases and V 1 base, and 4 bases lay outside the gene matches. The CDR3 consists of 15 residues. CDR3 protein: CASSLGSGRTDTQYF. The CDR3 DNA follows: TGTGCCAGCAGCTTAGGTAGCGGGCGTACAGATACGCAGTATTTT.

The sample holds one count of this clone. The chain is built from TRBV5-4 and TRBJ2-2; 12 bases match TRBD2. There are 17 residues in the CDR3. V trimming: 5 bases; J trimming: 1 base; junction bases outside the gene matches: 6. CDR1 SGHNT and CDR2 YYREEE come from the germline V gene (reference sequence). The CDR3 here is CASRTELAGGNTGELFF. CDR3 nucleotide sequence: TGTGCCAGCAGAACTGAACTAGCGGGAGGGAACACCGGGGAGCTGTTTTTT. Full variable domain (remainder filled in from reference TRBV5-4 and TRBJ2-2): ETGVTQSPTHLIKTRGQQVTLRCSSQSGHNTVSWYQQALGQGPQFIFQYYREEENGRGNFPPRFSGLQFPNYSSELNVNALELDDSALYLCASRTELAGGNTGELFFGEGSRLTVL.

By proportion, this clone is medium-sized (0.01 to 0.1%). V gene TRBV4-1 combines with J gene TRBJ2-7; 10 positions agree with TRBD1. V dropped 6 bases and J dropped 2; count of bases not matched to a gene: 10. The CDR3 is 16 amino acids. In germline, CDR1 is MGHRA, CDR2 YSYEKL. CDR3 residues: CASSPSGQGGAYEQYF. Written as DNA, the CDR3 is TGCGCCAGCAGTCCTTCCGGACAGGGGGGAGCCTACGAGCAGTACTTC.

This clone has just one count. The chain recombines TRBV4-1 with TRBJ2-2, with 10 nucleotides matching TRBD1. The germline V gene encodes CDR1 MGHRA and CDR2 YSYEKL. There are 16 residues in the CDR3. V was clipped by 1 base and J by 6 bases; unmatched bases: 5. The DNA for the CDR3 is TGCGCCAGCAGCCAAGGAGGGACAGGGGTTCCCGGGGAGCTGTTTTTT. Residues: CASSQGGTGVPGELFF.